The 3 T cell receptor beta chains in this list originate from one sample, sequenced in a study of human T cells and chemical hapten exposure. The sample's time point: patch test 2, 6 weeks after DPC sensitization. The treatment denotes: therapeutic diphenylcyclopropenone sensitization with weekly scalp DPC. TCRdb reprocessed the RACE reads via MiXCR and lists one record per CDR3 protein. The table records 75,000 to 100,000 distinct CDR3 sequences, 7.5% to 10% of them present only once. The sample here was whole blood, taken in connection with sensitization to the hapten diphenylcyclopropenone (DPC). These receptors all stem from a woman aged 40 to 55 with alopecia areata. Some clones in this sample may be carry-over from other donors' samples.

The table lists this clonotype with a few counts. V and J are TRBV12-3 or TRBV12-4 and TRBJ1-1; a weak D match, TRBD1 (5 bases). This CDR3 spans 12 amino acids. Trimming removed 10 bases from V and 6 bases from J, with 15 bases in between. CDR3 bases: TGTGCCACCTCCTCTGGGGGACCTGAAGCTTTCTTT. It specifies CATSSGGPEAFF.

This clonotype was observed at least ten times. The chain couples TRBV7-8 to TRBJ2-5; D ambiguous. CDR1 is SGHVS, CDR2 FQNEAQ, per germline. There are 15 residues in the CDR3. Trimming left V 5 bases short and J 2 bases short, with 15 bases between. CDR3 coding DNA: TGTGCCAGCAGCCCCCGACAAACCCAACAAGAGACCCAGTACTTC. It specifies CASSPRQTQQETQYF.

There are many counts of this clonotype. The rearrangement uses TRBV6-2 or TRBV6-3 and TRBJ1-5; possibly TRBD1 for D (5 bases). V was pared by 2 bases and J by 8 bases, with 16 bases between. Germline V CDR1 and CDR2: MNHEY, SVGEGT. The CDR3 sequence is 15 residues long. CDR3 DNA: TGTGCCAGCAGTTACCAGACGTCCGGCAGGGAGCCCCAGCATTTT. Translation: CASSYQTSGREPQHF.